The clone carrying this TCR beta chain came up many times. This sample stems from a study of T cells in Graves' hyperthyroidism and ophthalmopathy. What was amplified from RNA transcripts were TCR beta CDR3 regions. Using the HTBI primer set, a first-round RT-PCR was run on the TCR CDR3. Using its own MiXCR run on the multiplex PCR reads, TCRdb lists one record per CDR3 protein. The table shows roughly 420,000 distinct CDR3 sequences, with 15% to 17% occurring only once. Sequenced sample: blood. The clonotype originates from a young woman with Graves' hyperthyroidism.

The CDR3 DNA reads as TGTGCCAGCAGCGCTCCACTCCAGGGGAACGGAGGCTACACCTTC. This codes for CASSAPLQGNGGYTF. This chain uses TRBV9 with TRBJ1-2, with D perhaps matching TRBD1 (6 bases). V gave up 3 bases and J gave up 8 bases, with 20 bases separating them. The CDR3 is made up of 15 amino acids. The germline V gene has CDR1 SGDLS and CDR2 YYNGEE.